Listed below are T cell receptor beta chains from one sample, sequenced in a study of CD8+ T cells in alopecia areata. Sequenced by immunoSEQ multiplex PCR; TCRdb stores in-frame clones only, minus some. There are 140,000 to 150,000 clones in the sample; roughly 54% occur only once, and around a sixth lies in the top ten. The starting material was CD8+ T cells sorted from blood, obtained at week 4, from a patient treated with tofacitinib. These receptor sequences come from a human donor with alopecia areata. Each CDR3 is given with its conserved first and last residue. The D gene is left open where the match is weak. Expanded clones get a size class; other rows say once, few or many, or leave the size out.

DNA: TGTGCCAGCAGCTTAGGGTGGTGGGGGCCTACTCGTTACGAGCAGTACTTC
CDR3: CASSLGWWGPTRYEQYF
J: TRBJ2-7
size: .
V: TRBV7-2
D: .

DNA: TGTGCCAGCAGCTCCGGGGGGCTGACTGAAGCTTTCTTT
CDR3: CASSSGGLTEAFF
J: TRBJ1-1
size: .
V: TRBV13
D: .

DNA: TGTGCCGGCAGGTTCAGGAACTCGTATTCCTACGAGCAGTACTTC
CDR3: CAGRFRNSYSYEQYF
J: TRBJ2-7
size: .
V: TRBV2
D: .

DNA: TGTGCCAGCAGTTACGGCAATGAGCAGTTCTTC
CDR3: CASSYGNEQFF
J: TRBJ2-1
size: few
V: TRBV6-5
D: .

DNA: TGCGCCAGCAGCCAAGATCCCAGGATTTATGGCTACACCTTC
CDR3: CASSQDPRIYGYTF
J: TRBJ1-2
size: few
V: TRBV4-1
D: .

DNA: TGTGCCAGCAGCTTAACGGCGGACGGCTATTCTGGCTACACCTTC
CDR3: CASSLTADGYSGYTF
J: TRBJ1-2
size: few
V: TRBV7-8
D: .

DNA: TGTGCCAGCAGAAGTTACGCCGAAGAGACCCAGTACTTC
CDR3: CASRSYAEETQYF
J: TRBJ2-5
size: .
V: TRBV7-9
D: .

DNA: TGTGCCAGCAGCTACGACAGGGACCCTGAAGCTTTCTTT
CDR3: CASSYDRDPEAFF
J: TRBJ1-1
size: .
V: TRBV5-4
D: TRBD1

DNA: TGTGCCAGCAGTGTTGCCTTTACCGGGGAGCTGTTTTTT
CDR3: CASSVAFTGELFF
J: TRBJ2-2
size: many
V: TRBV6-1
D: .

DNA: TGCGCCAGCAGCCCCCAAGGGGCAGGGGTCAACGAGCAGTACTTC
CDR3: CASSPQGAGVNEQYF
J: TRBJ2-7
size: few
V: TRBV5-1
D: .

DNA: TGTGCCAGCAGTTTATCAGGGACAGAAGAGACCCAGTACTTC
CDR3: CASSLSGTEETQYF
J: TRBJ2-5
size: few
V: TRBV27
D: TRBD1

DNA: TGTGCCAGCAGTGGCCAGGGGGTACCGAGTGGCTACACCTTC
CDR3: CASSGQGVPSGYTF
J: TRBJ1-2
size: .
V: TRBV2
D: TRBD1

DNA: TGCGCCAGCAGCCACCGGGACAGGGGGCGCGGGGACTATGGCTACACCTTC
CDR3: CASSHRDRGRGDYGYTF
J: TRBJ1-2
size: .
V: TRBV4-1
D: TRBD1

DNA: TGTGCCAGCAGCGTAGAAGCGGGGGGACACAATGAGCAGTTCTTC
CDR3: CASSVEAGGHNEQFF
J: TRBJ2-1
size: .
V: TRBV9
D: TRBD2

DNA: TGCAGCGTTGAGAGGACAGGGCCTGAAGCTTTCTTC
CDR3: CSVERTGPEAFF
J: TRBJ1-1
size: .
V: TRBV29-1
D: TRBD1

DNA: TGTGCCAGCAGCTTGAACAGGGGAGTCTACGAGCAGTACTTC
CDR3: CASSLNRGVYEQYF
J: TRBJ2-7
size: few
V: TRBV5-6
D: TRBD1

DNA: TGTGCCAGCAGCTTATCACCAGGGGGCTGGGGGAACACTGAAGCTTTCTTT
CDR3: CASSLSPGGWGNTEAFF
J: TRBJ1-1
size: .
V: TRBV11-1
D: TRBD1

DNA: TGTGCCTGGAGTTCGGCAGGAAACTATGGCTACACCTTC
CDR3: CAWSSAGNYGYTF
J: TRBJ1-2
size: .
V: TRBV30
D: .

DNA: TGCAGCGTTGAAGGACAGGGGGCTTACGAGCAGTACTTC
CDR3: CSVEGQGAYEQYF
J: TRBJ2-7
size: once
V: TRBV29-1
D: TRBD1

DNA: TGTGCCAGCAGCTTAGGACGGAGCTCTGGAAACACCATATATTTT
CDR3: CASSLGRSSGNTIYF
J: TRBJ1-3
size: few
V: TRBV7-8
D: .

DNA: TGTGCCAGCAGCTCAGGCGGGCAGCTAACCCAGTACTTC
CDR3: CASSSGGQLTQYF
J: TRBJ2-5
size: .
V: TRBV9
D: .

DNA: TGTGCCTGGAGTGATGCGGGTGAGCAGTACTTC
CDR3: CAWSDAGEQYF
J: TRBJ2-7
size: .
V: TRBV30
D: .

DNA: TGCAGCGTTACCGACAGTCTGACGAGCGATACGCAGTATTTT
CDR3: CSVTDSLTSDTQYF
J: TRBJ2-3
size: .
V: TRBV29-1
D: .

DNA: TGCAGCGTCCAGGGGGCAGGGACAGATACGCAGTATTTT
CDR3: CSVQGAGTDTQYF
J: TRBJ2-3
size: .
V: TRBV29-1
D: TRBD1

DNA: TGTGCCAGCAGCCGCGGGACAGTGGGTATGGAGACCCAGTACTTC
CDR3: CASSRGTVGMETQYF
J: TRBJ2-5
size: .
V: TRBV7-9
D: .

DNA: TGTGCCAGCAGAACGGGGGATTCAGGTTATGGCTACACCTTC
CDR3: CASRTGDSGYGYTF
J: TRBJ1-2
size: .
V: TRBV2
D: .

DNA: TGTGCCAGCAGCCGCGGGGGCCAAGAGACCCAGTACTTC
CDR3: CASSRGGQETQYF
J: TRBJ2-5
size: .
V: TRBV9
D: TRBD2

DNA: TGTGCCAGCAGTGAACATCTGAGGACTGAACTCTACTACGAGCAGTACTTC
CDR3: CASSEHLRTELYYEQYF
J: TRBJ2-7
size: .
V: TRBV2
D: .

DNA: TGTGCCAGCAGCCCCCCTTCCAACACCGGGGAGCTGTTTTTT
CDR3: CASSPPSNTGELFF
J: TRBJ2-2
size: .
V: TRBV7-8
D: .

DNA: TGTGCCAGCAGCGTAGATGGACTAGGAACAGATACGCAGTATTTT
CDR3: CASSVDGLGTDTQYF
J: TRBJ2-3
size: .
V: TRBV9
D: TRBD2

DNA: TGTGCTAGCAGCCCAAGGGGGAACCAAGAGACCCAGTACTTC
CDR3: CASSPRGNQETQYF
J: TRBJ2-5
size: .
V: TRBV7-7
D: .

DNA: TGTGCCAGCAGCTCCCCCCGGGGGAACACTGAAGCTTTCTTT
CDR3: CASSSPRGNTEAFF
J: TRBJ1-1
size: .
V: TRBV7-9
D: .

DNA: TGTGCCAGCAGTACCCCCCCATACAATGAGCAGTTCTTC
CDR3: CASSTPPYNEQFF
J: TRBJ2-1
size: .
V: TRBV6-5
D: .

DNA: TGCGCCAGCGGGGCTGTGGGCTACAATGAGCAGTTCTTC
CDR3: CASGAVGYNEQFF
J: TRBJ2-1
size: .
V: TRBV4-3
D: .

DNA: TGTGCCACCAGCAGAGACCCCTCGAACACAGATACGCAGTATTTT
CDR3: CATSRDPSNTDTQYF
J: TRBJ2-3
size: .
V: TRBV15
D: .

DNA: TGTGCCAGCAGCGAAGGGACAGGGAACTACGAGCAGTACTTC
CDR3: CASSEGTGNYEQYF
J: TRBJ2-7
size: few
V: TRBV5-6
D: TRBD1

DNA: TGTGCCAGCAGCTTAGCGATCGGGGACAGGCATCAGCCCCAGCATTTT
CDR3: CASSLAIGDRHQPQHF
J: TRBJ1-5
size: .
V: TRBV7-8
D: TRBD1

DNA: TGTGCCAGCAGCATACGAGGTGGGCCCTCGGAGACCCAGTACTTC
CDR3: CASSIRGGPSETQYF
J: TRBJ2-5
size: .
V: TRBV27
D: .

DNA: TGTGCCAGCAGCTTGGCCGGGGGAGTAAATAGCAATCAGCCCCAGCATTTT
CDR3: CASSLAGGVNSNQPQHF
J: TRBJ1-5
size: .
V: TRBV5-6
D: .

DNA: TGTGCCAGCAGTTACCAGGATCAGACGGTAACTGAAGCTTTCTTT
CDR3: CASSYQDQTVTEAFF
J: TRBJ1-1
size: .
V: TRBV6-5
D: .

DNA: TGCAGCGTACCGGGACAGGGGGCAACCGGGGAGCTGTTTTTT
CDR3: CSVPGQGATGELFF
J: TRBJ2-2
size: few
V: TRBV29-1
D: TRBD1